This TCR beta chain was retrieved from a study of blood T cells in healthy people across ages. This clonotype was seen more than once but under ten times. A second PCR, run for roughly 7 to 12 cycles, used a sample-barcoded 5' primer plus a J-beta primer mix. Each of the samples gave a minimum of 2.5 million paired-end reads that contained CDR3. MiXCR was run by TCRdb on the 5' RACE reads, yielding one entry per CDR3 protein. The table has roughly 800,000 distinct CDR3 sequences, just under 25% seen once. The V end was cut by 10 bases, the J end by 5 bases, with 18 bases between. CDR3 length: 14 residues. Germline V gene sequence: CDR1 SNHLY, CDR2 FYNNEI. These same records also appear under a second study, on T cells of mothers and their children. That report notes: During the second PCR, the M1S primer introduced sample barcodes along with 2-4 random nucleotides. Whether related or unrelated, pairs show similar shaping of TCR recombination output by thymic selection. Mothers and children who were related shared slightly more overlap than unrelated pairs, but not significantly more.

This rearrangement joins TRBV2 to TRBJ2-1, with D possibly called TRBD1 or TRBD2 (7 bases each). Sequenced input: blood. The clonotype was recovered from a boy younger than 18 in good health. In DNA, the CDR3 is TGTGCCACCCTTCCAGGGGGGGTAAACAATGAGCAGTTCTTC. This codes for CATLPGGVNNEQFF.